This T cell receptor beta chain was documented in a study of blood T cell repertoires in COVID-19. In the authors' workflow: Counts of nucleated cells, estimated from reference gene primer amplification, were obtained. Sequencing used immunoSEQ multiplex PCR; TCRdb keeps in-frame clones, though not all of them. V, J and clone size were drawn from that table, and D and trimming were deduced from the DNA. Among 130,000 to 150,000 clones listed, approximately 79% were seen once. Specimen: peripheral blood. The clonotype comes from a man aged 45-60 years with active or convalescent COVID-19.

Here the CDR3 DNA reads TGTGCCAGCAGCTTAACCGTGGGCTACGTCTCGGTGCAGTTCTTC. Amino acid sequence: CASSLTVGYVSVQFF. The V and J genes are TRBV7-3 and TRBJ2-1; D gene unclear. In germline, CDR1 is SGHTA, CDR2 FQGTGA. This CDR3 region has 15 residues. V lost 0 bases, J lost 12 bases, and 18 bases lay in between.